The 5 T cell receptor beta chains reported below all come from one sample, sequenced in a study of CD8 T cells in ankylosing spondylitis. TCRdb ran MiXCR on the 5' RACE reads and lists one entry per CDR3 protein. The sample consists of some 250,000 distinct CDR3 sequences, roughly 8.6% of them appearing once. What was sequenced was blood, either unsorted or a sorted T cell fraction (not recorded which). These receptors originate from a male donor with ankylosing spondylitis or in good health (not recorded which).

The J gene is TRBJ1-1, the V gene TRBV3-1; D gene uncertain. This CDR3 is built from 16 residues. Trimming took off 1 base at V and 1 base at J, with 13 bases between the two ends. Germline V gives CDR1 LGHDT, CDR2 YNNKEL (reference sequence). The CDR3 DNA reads TGTGCCAGCAGCCAAGTCCTGCAAACAAAGAACACTGAAGCTTTCTTT. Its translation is CASSQVLQTKNTEAFF. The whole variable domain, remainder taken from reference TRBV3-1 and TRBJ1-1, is DTAVSQTPKYLVTQMGNDKSIKCEQNLGHDTMYWYKQDSKKFLKIMFSYNNKELIINETVPNRFSPKSPDKAHLNLHINSLELGDSAVYFCASSQVLQTKNTEAFFGQGTRLTVV.

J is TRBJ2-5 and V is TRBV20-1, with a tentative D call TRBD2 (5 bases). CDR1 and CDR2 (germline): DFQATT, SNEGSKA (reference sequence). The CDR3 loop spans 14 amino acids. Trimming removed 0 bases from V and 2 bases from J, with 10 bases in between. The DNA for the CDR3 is TGCAGTGCTAGAGATCTCGACTATCAAGAGACCCAGTACTTC. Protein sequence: CSARDLDYQETQYF.

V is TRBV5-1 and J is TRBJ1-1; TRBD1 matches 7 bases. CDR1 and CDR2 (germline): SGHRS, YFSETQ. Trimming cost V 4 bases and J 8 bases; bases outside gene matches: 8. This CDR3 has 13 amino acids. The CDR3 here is CASSPFGTEEAFF. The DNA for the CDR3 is TGCGCCAGCAGCCCCTTCGGGACAGAAGAAGCTTTCTTT. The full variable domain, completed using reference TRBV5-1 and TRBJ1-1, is KAGVTQTPRYLIKTRGQQVTLSCSPISGHRSVSWYQQTPGQGLQFLFEYFSETQRNKGNFPGRFSGRQFSNSRSEMNVSTLELGDSALYLCASSPFGTEEAFFGQGTRLTVV.

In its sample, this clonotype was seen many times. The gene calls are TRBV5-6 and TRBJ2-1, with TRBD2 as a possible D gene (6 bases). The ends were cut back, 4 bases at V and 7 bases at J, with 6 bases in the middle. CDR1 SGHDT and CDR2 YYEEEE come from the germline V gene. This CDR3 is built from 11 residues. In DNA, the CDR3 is TGTGCCAGCAGCCGGGGGAATGAGCAGTTCTTC. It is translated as CASSRGNEQFF. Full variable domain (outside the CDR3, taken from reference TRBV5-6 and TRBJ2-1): DAGVTQSPTHLIKTRGQQVTLRCSPKSGHDTVSWYQQALGQGPQFIFQYYEEEERQRGNFPDRFSGHQFPNYSSELNVNALLLGDSALYLCASSRGNEQFFGPGTRLTVL.

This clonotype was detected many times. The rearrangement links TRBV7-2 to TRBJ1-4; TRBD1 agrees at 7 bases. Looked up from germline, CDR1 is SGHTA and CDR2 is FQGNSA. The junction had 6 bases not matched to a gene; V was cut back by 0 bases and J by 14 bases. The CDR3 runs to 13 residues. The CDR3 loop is CASSLARDRKLFF. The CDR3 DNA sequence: TGTGCCAGCAGCTTAGCCCGGGACAGAAAGCTGTTTTTT.